These 26 T cell receptor beta chains came from one sample sequenced in a study of cytomegalovirus exposure and HLA in healthy donors. The repertoire was sequenced with immunoSEQ multiplex PCR; TCRdb's copy has only in-frame clones and lacks some. The sample consists of under 300,000 clones, just over 85% of them appearing once. The sequencing sample was made of PBMCs. Receptors were obtained from a woman aged 18-29 years in good health and CMV-seronegative.

The chain recombines TRBV19 with TRBJ1-1; D might be TRBD1 (6 bases). Trimming stripped 7 bases from V and 1 base from J, with 13 bases between. Germline assignment: CDR1 LNHDA and CDR2 SQIVND (reference sequence). CDR3 length: 14 amino acids. The CDR3 region has the DNA TGTGCCAGTAACACCGGACAGACGAACACTGAAGCTTTCTTT. Its protein is CASNTGQTNTEAFF.

The CDR3 DNA follows: TGTGCCTGGAGTGTAAGCCCGCGGGGCGAGCAGTACTTC. Protein sequence: CAWSVSPRGEQYF. The rearrangement uses TRBV30 and TRBJ2-7, with D perhaps TRBD2 (6 bases). The CDR3 extends over 13 amino acids. Looked up from germline, CDR1 is GTSNPN and CDR2 is SVGIG (reference sequence). V was clipped by 0 bases and J by 6 bases, with 12 bases between them.

This clone appeared once. V gene TRBV14 combines with J gene TRBJ1-2, with D unresolved. The CDR3 length is 13 residues. Germline assignment: CDR1 SGHDN and CDR2 FVKESK. The V end lost 0 bases, the J end lost 8 bases, and 10 bases lay between the germline ends. CDR3 sequence reads: CASSQDNPGGYTF. CDR3 DNA sequence: TGTGCCAGCAGCCAAGATAATCCCGGGGGCTACACCTTC.

This clone came up a few times. The chain links TRBV10-3 to TRBJ2-7; the match to TRBD2 covers 7 bases. Germline V gives CDR1 ENHRY, CDR2 SYGVKD. The J segment lost 2 bases and the V segment lost 3 bases, leaving 1 base of the junction unmatched. The length of the CDR3 is 13 residues. The DNA of the CDR3 is TGTGCCATCAGTGATACTAGCGCCTACGAGCAGTACTTC. Translated: CAISDTSAYEQYF.

The gene calls are TRBV5-4 and TRBJ2-2; TRBD2 aligns across 7 bases. J gave up 0 bases and V 1 base, and 6 bases lay outside the gene matches. The CDR3 is 17 residues long. From germline, CDR1 is SGHNT and CDR2 YYREEE (reference sequence). The DNA for the CDR3 is TGTGCCAGCAGCTTGTTTGGACTAGTGGCGAACACCGGGGAGCTGTTTTTT. It encodes CASSLFGLVANTGELFF.

The chain has TRBV5-4 and TRBJ1-2; the match to TRBD1 covers 7 bases. The CDR3 contains 14 residues. CDR1 SGHNT and CDR2 YYREEE come from the germline V gene (reference sequence). V lost 1 base and J lost 5; bases outside the gene matches: 5. The CDR3 here is CASSLKQGLYGYTF. For the CDR3, the DNA is TGTGCCAGCAGCTTGAAACAGGGGCTTTATGGCTACACCTTC.

CDR3 bases: TGTGCCAGCAGTTTAGTCACAGGGGATAACGAGCAGTACTTC. Translating gives CASSLVTGDNEQYF. The rearrangement links TRBV27 to TRBJ2-7, with TRBD1 matching over 7 bases. J was trimmed by 5 bases and V by 2 bases; bases with no gene match: 6. The CDR3 has 14 residues. The germline CDR1 and CDR2 sequences are MNHEY and SMNVEV (reference sequence).

J is TRBJ1-2 and V is TRBV2; D might be TRBD1 (5 bases). The CDR3 has 16 amino acids. V shed 7 bases and J shed 4 bases, with 22 bases lying between them. Germline loops: CDR1 SNHLY, CDR2 FYNNEI. The CDR3 bases are TGTGCCAGCACCCCGGATGGAGGGGCAGGGTTCTATGGCTACACCTTC. Amino acids: CASTPDGGAGFYGYTF. Drawing the rest from reference TRBV2 and TRBJ1-2, the complete variable domain is EPEVTQTPSHQVTQMGQEVILRCVPISNHLYFYWYRQILGQKVEFLVSFYNNEISEKSEIFDDQFSVERPDGSNFTLKIRSTKLEDSAMYFCASTPDGGAGFYGYTFGSGTRLTVV.

The rearrangement uses TRBV30 and TRBJ1-2, with unresolved D. In germline, CDR1 is GTSNPN, CDR2 SVGIG (reference sequence). The CDR3 has 14 amino acids. V lost 0 bases and J 8 bases, leaving 16 bases between the germline ends. The CDR3 loop reads CAWSVSEGAGGYTF. CDR3 sequence (DNA): TGTGCCTGGAGTGTAAGCGAGGGCGCGGGGGGCTACACCTTC.

The V call is TRBV6-4, the J call TRBJ2-3; 7 nucleotides line up with TRBD2. This CDR3 region has 13 residues. Germline trimming cut 8 bases from V and 6 bases from J; bases unmatched to any gene: 8. Germline values: CDR1 MRHNA, CDR2 SNTAGT. CDR3 DNA sequence: TGTGCCAGCGGCGCCGTGGGGGGGGATACGCAGTATTTT. It translates to CASGAVGGDTQYF.

The rearrangement joins TRBV4-3 to TRBJ2-7; TRBD2 matches at 13 bases. In germline, CDR1 is LGHNA, CDR2 YSLEER. Losses at the gene ends were 3 bases for V and 3 bases for J; bases not matched to a gene: 2. The CDR3 loop spans 15 amino acids. Written as DNA, the CDR3 is TGCGCCAGCAGCCAGGGGACTAGCGGGGTCTACGAGCAGTACTTC. Its translation is CASSQGTSGVYEQYF.

The V and J genes are TRBV29-1 and TRBJ1-2; D perhaps matches TRBD1 (6 bases). The CDR3 consists of 12 residues. CDR1 is SQVTM, CDR2 ANQGSEA, per germline. V gave up 7 bases and J gave up 4 bases, with 13 bases separating them. The CDR3 loop reads CSAARGGYGYTF. CDR3 DNA: TGCAGCGCGGCCAGGGGCGGCTATGGCTACACCTTC.

The rearrangement uses TRBV5-1 and TRBJ2-7; D gene uncertain. The germline CDR1 and CDR2 sequences are SGHRS and YFSETQ. This CDR3 has 14 amino acids. Trimming took 5 bases from V and 1 from J, leaving 13 bases between them. The CDR3 nucleotides are TGCGCCAGCAGATTCAGCGTCTCATCCTACGAGCAGTACTTC. Translation: CASRFSVSSYEQYF.

The chain carries TRBV5-3 and TRBJ1-2, with TRBD1 as a possible D gene (6 bases). TRBV5-3 qualifies as an ORF whose function is uncertain. The germline V and J ends were trimmed by 2 bases and 5 bases, with 13 bases remaining between them. The CDR3 runs to 14 residues. The CDR3 here is CARSLGQKLYGYTF. The CDR3 nucleotides read TGTGCCAGAAGCTTAGGACAGAAGCTTTATGGCTACACCTTC.

The genes are TRBV2 and TRBJ2-7; 8 nucleotides match TRBD1. CDR3 length: 15 amino acids. V lost 8 bases and J lost 2; bases outside the gene matches: 11. The germline CDR1 and CDR2 sequences are SNHLY and FYNNEI. The CDR3 reads CASESPGQVAYEQYF. CDR3 DNA sequence: TGTGCCAGCGAATCTCCGGGACAGGTCGCCTACGAGCAGTACTTC.

The V and J genes are TRBV7-9 and TRBJ2-5; D unresolved. The CDR3 is made up of 13 amino acids. V was pared by 5 bases and J by 1 base, with 8 bases between. Germline CDR1 SEHNR, CDR2 FQNEAQ (reference sequence). The CDR3 loop reads CASSPRLQETQYF. The CDR3 region has the DNA TGTGCCAGCAGCCCCCGACTCCAAGAGACCCAGTACTTC.

V usage is TRBV25-1 and J usage is TRBJ1-5, with 12 bases that match TRBD1. This CDR3 spans 17 amino acids. CDR1 and CDR2 (germline): MGHDK, SYGVNS. The trim removed 9 bases at V and 0 bases at J, leaving 9 bases unmatched. Written as DNA, the CDR3 is TGTGCCAGTGGGACAGGGGGCCCCACCTATAGCAATCAGCCCCAGCATTTT. It specifies CASGTGGPTYSNQPQHF.

The chain links TRBV6-5 to TRBJ1-1, with 7 bases fitting TRBD1. Germline CDR1 MNHEY, CDR2 SVGAGI. The CDR3 loop spans 14 amino acids. J lost 5 bases, V lost 5 bases, and 8 bases had no gene match. CDR3 residues: CASSPLTGRTEAFF. The CDR3 nucleotides read TGTGCCAGCAGTCCCCTGACAGGGCGGACTGAAGCTTTCTTT.

The chain combines TRBV30 with TRBJ2-3, with 9 bases that match TRBD1. The CDR3 has 15 residues. The V gene end was trimmed by 4 bases and the J gene end by 2 bases; junction bases not matched to a gene: 7. The germline gives CDR1 GTSNPN, CDR2 SVGIG (reference sequence). The DNA of the CDR3 is TGTGCCTGGACGTCCGGGACAGGGATCACAGATACGCAGTATTTT. As protein: CAWTSGTGITDTQYF.

The V and J genes are TRBV7-9 and TRBJ2-1; D remains ambiguous. This CDR3 is built from 12 residues. V dropped 10 bases and J dropped 5 bases, with 12 bases sitting between them. CDR1 and CDR2 from the germline V gene are SEHNR and FQNEAQ (reference sequence). DNA of the CDR3: TGTGCCACCACGGCCGACAACAATGAGCAGTTCTTC. Amino acid sequence: CATTADNNEQFF.

The rearrangement links TRBV6-1 to TRBJ2-3; D perhaps matches TRBD1 (6 bases). Per germline, CDR1 MNHNS and CDR2 SASEGT. Between the trimmed V and J ends, which lost 6 bases and 6 bases, there was a span of 13 bases. The CDR3 covers 13 residues. CDR3 nucleotide sequence: TGTGCCAGCAGGAACTGGGGGCTTGATACGCAGTATTTT. Amino acids: CASRNWGLDTQYF.

The chain is built from TRBV2 and TRBJ1-1; D unresolved. V lost 1 base and J 6 bases, leaving 15 bases between the germline ends. This CDR3 spans 15 amino acids. Germline V CDR1 and CDR2: SNHLY, FYNNEI. CDR3 amino acids: CASSEGPYGGPEAFF. The CDR3 bases are TGTGCCAGCAGTGAAGGCCCTTATGGAGGGCCTGAAGCTTTCTTT.

This clone showed up just once. This rearrangement joins TRBV9 to TRBJ2-1, with 16 bases aligning to TRBD2. V was clipped by 4 bases and J by 9 bases; unmatched bases: 13. This CDR3 is 18 amino acids long. CDR1 and CDR2 (germline): SGDLS, YYNGEE. The CDR3: CASSPAGTSGGAMREQFF. CDR3 DNA: TGTGCCAGCAGCCCAGCCGGGACTAGCGGGGGGGCGATGCGTGAGCAGTTCTTC.

The sample holds a few counts of this clone. The chain has TRBV7-9 and TRBJ2-2; TRBD1 matches 9 bases. Trimming removed 5 bases from V and 3 bases from J; junction bases left unmatched: 4. The CDR3 is 15 amino acids. The V gene's germline CDR1 is SEHNR and CDR2 FQNEAQ (reference sequence). CDR3 sequence (DNA): TGTGCCAGCAGCGTTAGGACAGGGGACACCGGGGAGCTGTTTTTT. This gives the protein CASSVRTGDTGELFF.

The rearrangement joins TRBV6-6 to TRBJ2-7; 8 nucleotides match TRBD1. The germline V gene has CDR1 MNHNY and CDR2 SVGAGI (reference sequence). The CDR3 consists of 15 residues. The V gene end was trimmed by 8 bases and the J gene end by 3 bases; junction bases not matched to a gene: 12. CDR3 amino acids: CASQKPTGADYEQYF. CDR3 in DNA: TGTGCCAGCCAGAAGCCGACAGGGGCCGACTACGAGCAGTACTTC.

This rearrangement joins TRBV7-6 to TRBJ2-3; D is unclear. This CDR3 has 14 residues. Trimming cost V 3 bases and J 5 bases, with 12 bases left between them. Germline CDR1 SGHVS, CDR2 FNYEAQ. The CDR3 DNA is TGTGCCAGCAGCTTCGCAACGGGTGGAGATACGCAGTATTTT. This sequence encodes CASSFATGGDTQYF.